This T cell receptor (beta chain) was captured in a study of blood T cells in healthy people across ages. For the second PCR, which ran for roughly 7 to 11 cycles, a sample-barcoded 5' primer and a J-beta primer mix were used. Each cDNA molecule, via a template-switch adaptor with 12 random nucleotides, was tagged. TCRdb re-analysed the 5' RACE reads in MiXCR, keeping a single row per CDR3 protein. The profile shows 1 million or so distinct CDR3 sequences, roughly a quarter of them singletons. The CDR3 has 20 amino acids. The germline V gene encodes CDR1 MNHEY and CDR2 SVGEGT. Trimming took off 2 bases at V and 4 bases at J, with 28 bases between the two ends. In addition, the sample was reused for a study of T cells of mothers and their children.

This rearrangement joins TRBV6-2 or TRBV6-3 to TRBJ2-3; D remains ambiguous. Sequenced input: blood. The source is a girl aged 2 to 10 in good health. CDR3 region: CASSYAESSVSYSFSDTQYF. CDR3 DNA sequence: TGTGCCAGCAGTTACGCGGAATCGTCAGTCAGCTATTCATTCTCAGATACGCAGTATTTT.